The 14 T cell receptor beta chains below were found in one sample sequenced in a study of blood T cell repertoires in COVID-19. This table comes from immunoSEQ multiplex PCR, and its TCRdb copy is limited to in-frame clones, with some not included. The data show roughly 150,000 clones, approximately 85% seen once. What was sequenced was peripheral blood. These receptor sequences come from a woman of 80 years or more with COVID-19, enrolled during active disease.

The chain is built from TRBV3-1 (or the pseudogene TRBV3-2) and TRBJ2-7; D gene uncertain. V gave up 9 bases and J gave up 0 bases, with 6 bases separating them. CDR3 length: 11 amino acids. Germline V lookup: CDR1 LGHDT, CDR2 YNNKEL (reference sequence). The DNA of the CDR3 is TGTGCCAGTTCCCACTCCTACGAGCAGTACTTC. Protein: CASSHSYEQYF.

The chain combines TRBV5-4 with TRBJ2-5; 8 bases map to TRBD2. Germline V gene sequence: CDR1 SGHNT, CDR2 YYREEE (reference sequence). The CDR3 has 15 residues. Trimming cost V 4 bases and J 5 bases; bases outside gene matches: 10. The CDR3 sequence: CASSPGGGAGETQYF. The CDR3 bases are TGTGCCAGCAGCCCGGGAGGGGGGGCAGGGGAGACCCAGTACTTC.

The chain employs TRBV6-2 or TRBV6-3 and TRBJ2-3; 8 nucleotides match TRBD1. The V segment lost 5 bases and the J segment 0 bases; nucleotides outside the gene matches: 4. The length of the CDR3 is 15 residues. The germline CDR1 and CDR2 sequences are MNHEY and SVGEGT. This chain's CDR3 is CASSPGGTSTDTQYF. The CDR3 DNA reads as TGTGCCAGCAGTCCAGGGGGCACGAGCACAGATACGCAGTATTTT.

This chain joins TRBV28 and TRBJ2-1, with 14 positions matching TRBD2. The J segment lost 5 bases and the V segment lost 8 bases, leaving 17 bases of the junction unmatched. The CDR3 runs 19 residues. The V gene's germline CDR1 is MDHEN and CDR2 SYDVKM. The CDR3 nucleotides read TGTGCCAGCGGGCGCGGAGGACTAGCGGGAGGAGGGGGTGACAATGAGCAGTTCTTC. The encoded protein is CASGRGGLAGGGGDNEQFF.

V is TRBV5-1 and J is TRBJ1-1; 8 bases agree with TRBD1. Germline-derived CDR1 and CDR2 are SGHRS and YFSETQ. V gave up 4 bases and J gave up 1 base; unmatched junction bases: 6. There are 15 residues in the CDR3. The CDR3 spells CASSISGTGNTEAFF. The CDR3 DNA follows: TGCGCCAGCAGCATTTCCGGGACAGGGAACACTGAAGCTTTCTTT.

This clone appeared once. V usage is TRBV4-1 and J usage is TRBJ2-7, with TRBD2 as a possible D gene (5 bases). Trimming cost V 1 base and J 3 bases, with 19 bases left between them. Per germline, CDR1 MGHRA and CDR2 YSYEKL. The CDR3 has 17 amino acids. The chain's CDR3 is CASSQAGGLKRVYEQYF. The CDR3 region has the DNA TGCGCCAGCAGCCAAGCAGGAGGTCTGAAAAGGGTCTACGAGCAGTACTTC.

V usage is TRBV19 and J usage is TRBJ2-1, with a possible D match to TRBD1 (5 bases). V was shortened by 3 bases and J by 0 bases, with 9 bases between the two germline ends. Germline V gene sequence: CDR1 LNHDA, CDR2 SQIVND (reference sequence). The CDR3 loop spans 15 amino acids. The CDR3 spells CASSISDSSYNEQFF. The DNA for the CDR3 is TGTGCCAGTAGTATCAGCGACAGCTCCTACAATGAGCAGTTCTTC.

This clone came up once. The rearrangement joins TRBV27 to TRBJ2-5, with 8 bases fitting TRBD2. The CDR3 has 14 amino acids. Germline V gene data show CDR1 as MNHEY and CDR2 as SMNVEV (reference sequence). After removal of 2 bases from V and 5 bases from J, the junction contained 4 bases not matched to a gene. The CDR3 DNA is TGTGCCAGCAGTTTAAAAACGGGGGGGGAGACCCAGTACTTC. Amino acid sequence: CASSLKTGGETQYF.

This clone was found a few times. The chain recombines TRBV6-6 with TRBJ1-6; 9 bases agree with TRBD1. V shed 6 bases and J 7 bases; nucleotides not matched to a gene: 7. The CDR3 is 15 residues long. In germline, CDR1 is MNHNY, CDR2 SVGAGI (reference sequence). The CDR3 region has the DNA TGTGCCAGCAGCGGTAGACAGGGGGGGAATTCACCCCTCCACTTT. Translation: CASSGRQGGNSPLHF.

This chain uses TRBV28 with TRBJ2-5; TRBD1 matches 7 bases. V lost 3 bases to trimming and J lost 2 bases; unmatched junction nucleotides: 3. Germline loops: CDR1 MDHEN, CDR2 SYDVKM. The CDR3 spans 14 residues. CDR3 in amino acids: CASSLWDSQETQYF. Here the CDR3 DNA reads TGTGCCAGCAGTTTGTGGGACAGTCAAGAGACCCAGTACTTC.

This clone was seen a handful of times. The chain couples TRBV18 to TRBJ1-3; D not resolved. V was clipped by 3 bases and J by 6 bases, with 12 bases between them. Germline CDR1 and CDR2: KGHSH and LQKENI. The CDR3 is made up of 14 amino acids. Here the CDR3 DNA reads TGTGCCAGCTCACCTGGACGGACTGAAAACACCATATATTTT. This sequence encodes CASSPGRTENTIYF.

The J gene is TRBJ2-7, the V gene TRBV20-1; no firm D call. The CDR3 totals 11 residues. Trimming stripped 1 base from V and 2 bases from J, with 3 bases between. Germline CDR1 reads DFQATT; CDR2 reads SNEGSKA (reference sequence). CDR3 region: CSARGAYEQYF. CDR3 sequence (DNA): TGCAGTGCTAGAGGAGCCTACGAGCAGTACTTC.

This clone was seen only once. V usage is TRBV9 and J usage is TRBJ2-1, with TRBD2 matching 10 bases. With V trimmed by 0 bases and J by 7 bases, 7 bases remained unmatched. Per germline, CDR1 SGDLS and CDR2 YYNGEE. CDR3 size: 16 residues. Here the CDR3 reads CASSVVSSGGANEQFF. The DNA for the CDR3 is TGTGCCAGCAGCGTAGTATCCAGCGGGGGGGCAAATGAGCAGTTCTTC.

This chain uses TRBV28 with TRBJ1-5; weak D call: TRBD1 (5 bases). The CDR3 covers 13 residues. Germline lookup yields CDR1 MDHEN and CDR2 SYDVKM. Trimming took 3 bases from V and 6 from J, leaving 9 bases between them. CDR3 DNA sequence: TGTGCCAGCAGTTTCGGCAGGGTTCAGCCCCAGCATTTT. Protein sequence: CASSFGRVQPQHF.